This T cell receptor beta chain is from a study of T-cell memory formation after mild COVID-19. From the 5' RACE reads, TCRdb called clonotypes with MiXCR, one entry per CDR3 protein. Among about 470,000 distinct CDR3 sequences listed, roughly 18% were seen once. Trimming pared 5 bases from V and 7 bases from J, leaving 14 bases between. CDR1 is SEHNR, CDR2 FQNEAQ, per germline (reference sequence). This CDR3 has 13 amino acids. The sample holds many counts of this clonotype. Its matching antigen is unknown. Study-wide points: Clones shrinking between day 15 and 85 showed a balanced CD4/CD8 split, and those that grew later tilted toward CD4+. The finding that pre-infection memory included some responding clones suggested that cross-reactive memory joined.

This rearrangement joins TRBV7-9 to TRBJ1-2; D uncertain. The sequencing sample was made of PBMCs or a T cell subset sorted from them (not recorded which). This TCR was recovered from an adult woman who had mild COVID-19 (a few samples of this study predate the infection). Cell type and time point are not known. The CDR3 reads CASSQRGGSGYTF. The CDR3 bases are TGTGCCAGCAGCCAACGTGGTGGTTCTGGCTACACCTTC.